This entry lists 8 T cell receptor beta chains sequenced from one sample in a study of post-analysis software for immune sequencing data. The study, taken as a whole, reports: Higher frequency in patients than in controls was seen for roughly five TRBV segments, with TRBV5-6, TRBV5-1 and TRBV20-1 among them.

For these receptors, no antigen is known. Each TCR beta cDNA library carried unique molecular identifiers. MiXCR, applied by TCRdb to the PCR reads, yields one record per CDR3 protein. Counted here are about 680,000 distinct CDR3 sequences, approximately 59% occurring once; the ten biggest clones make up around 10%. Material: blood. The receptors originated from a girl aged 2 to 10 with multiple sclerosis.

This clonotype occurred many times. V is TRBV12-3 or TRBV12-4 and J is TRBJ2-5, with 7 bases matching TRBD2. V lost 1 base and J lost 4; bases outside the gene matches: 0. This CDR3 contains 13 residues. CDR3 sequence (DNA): TGTGCCAGCAGTTTAGTAGCGGGAGAGACCCAGTACTTC. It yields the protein CASSLVAGETQYF.

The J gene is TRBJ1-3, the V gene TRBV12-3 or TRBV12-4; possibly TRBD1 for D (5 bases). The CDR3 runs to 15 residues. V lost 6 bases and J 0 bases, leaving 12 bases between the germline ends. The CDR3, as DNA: TGTGCCAGCAGCGGGGACGGCAGCTCTGGAAACACCATATATTTT. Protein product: CASSGDGSSGNTIYF.

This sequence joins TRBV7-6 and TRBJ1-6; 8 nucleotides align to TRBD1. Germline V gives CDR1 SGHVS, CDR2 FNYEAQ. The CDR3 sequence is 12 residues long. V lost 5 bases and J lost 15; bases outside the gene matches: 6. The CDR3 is CASSATGADLHF. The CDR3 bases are TGTGCCAGCAGCGCGACAGGGGCAGACCTCCACTTT.

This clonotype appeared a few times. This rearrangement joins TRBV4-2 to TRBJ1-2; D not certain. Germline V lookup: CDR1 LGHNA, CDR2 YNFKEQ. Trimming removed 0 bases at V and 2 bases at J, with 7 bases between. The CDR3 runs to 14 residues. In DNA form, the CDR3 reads TGTGCCAGCAGCCAAGATTTCGGAAACTATGGCTACACCTTC. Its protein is CASSQDFGNYGYTF.

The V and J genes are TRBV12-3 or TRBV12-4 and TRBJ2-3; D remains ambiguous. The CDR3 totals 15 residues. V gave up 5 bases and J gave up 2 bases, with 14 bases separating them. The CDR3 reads CASSPTRIPTDTQYF. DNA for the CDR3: TGTGCCAGCAGTCCCACACGGATCCCCACAGATACGCAGTATTTT.

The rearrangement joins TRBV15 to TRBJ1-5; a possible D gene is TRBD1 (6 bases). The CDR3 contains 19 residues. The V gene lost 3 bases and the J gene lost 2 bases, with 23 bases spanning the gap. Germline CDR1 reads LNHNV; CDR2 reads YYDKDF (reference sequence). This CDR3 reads CATSRASTRGHDGNQPQHF. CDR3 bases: TGTGCCACCAGCAGGGCTTCGACCAGGGGACATGACGGCAATCAGCCCCAGCATTTT.

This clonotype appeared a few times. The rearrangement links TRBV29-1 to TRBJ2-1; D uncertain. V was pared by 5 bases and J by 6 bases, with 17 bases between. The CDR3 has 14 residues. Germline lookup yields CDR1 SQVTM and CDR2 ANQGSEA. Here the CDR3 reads CSVLEPLGGNEQFF. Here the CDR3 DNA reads TGCAGCGTTCTCGAGCCGTTGGGCGGCAATGAGCAGTTCTTC.

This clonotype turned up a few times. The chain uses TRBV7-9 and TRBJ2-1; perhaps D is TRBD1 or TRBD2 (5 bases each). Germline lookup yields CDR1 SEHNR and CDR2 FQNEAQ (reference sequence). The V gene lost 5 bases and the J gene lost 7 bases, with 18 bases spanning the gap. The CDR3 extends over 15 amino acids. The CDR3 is CASSLGAEGRNEQFF. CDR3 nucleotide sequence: TGTGCCAGCAGCCTAGGGGCAGAGGGTAGGAATGAGCAGTTCTTC.